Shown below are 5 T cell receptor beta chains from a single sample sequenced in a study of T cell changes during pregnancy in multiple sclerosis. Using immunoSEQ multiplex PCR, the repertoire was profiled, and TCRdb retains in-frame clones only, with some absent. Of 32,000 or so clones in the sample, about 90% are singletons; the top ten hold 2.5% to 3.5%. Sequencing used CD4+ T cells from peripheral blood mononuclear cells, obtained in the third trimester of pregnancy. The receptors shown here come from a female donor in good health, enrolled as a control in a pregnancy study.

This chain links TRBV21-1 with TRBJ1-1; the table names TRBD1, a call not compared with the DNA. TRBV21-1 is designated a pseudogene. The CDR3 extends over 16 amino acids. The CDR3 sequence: CASSKGQGRDLVEAFF. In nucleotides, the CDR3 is TGTGCCAGCAGCAAAGGACAGGGACGGGATTTGGTTGAAGCTTTCTTT.

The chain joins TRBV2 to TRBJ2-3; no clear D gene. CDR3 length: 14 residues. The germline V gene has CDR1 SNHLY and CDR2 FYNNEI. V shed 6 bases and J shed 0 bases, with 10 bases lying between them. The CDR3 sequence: CASSDPGSTDTQYF. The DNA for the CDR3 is TGTGCCAGCAGCGACCCCGGGAGCACAGATACGCAGTATTTT.

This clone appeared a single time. CDR3 DNA: TGTGCCAGCAGTCTGACTAGCGGAGACACAGATACGCAGTATTTT. Encoded protein: CASSLTSGDTDTQYF. The rearrangement links TRBV6-6 to TRBJ2-3, with 9 nucleotides matching TRBD2. This CDR3 is built from 15 residues. V shed 5 bases and J 2 bases; nucleotides not matched to a gene: 5. From germline, CDR1 is MNHNY and CDR2 SVGAGI (reference sequence).

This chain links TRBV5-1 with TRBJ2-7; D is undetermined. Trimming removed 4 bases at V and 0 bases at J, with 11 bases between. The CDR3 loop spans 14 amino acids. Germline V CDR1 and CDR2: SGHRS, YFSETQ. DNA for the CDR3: TGCGCCAGCAGCGTTCAGGTGACCTCCTACGAGCAGTACTTC. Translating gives CASSVQVTSYEQYF.

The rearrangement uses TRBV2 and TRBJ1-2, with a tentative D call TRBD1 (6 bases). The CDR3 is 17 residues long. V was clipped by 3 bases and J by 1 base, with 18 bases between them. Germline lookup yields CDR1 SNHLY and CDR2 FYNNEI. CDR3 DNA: TGTGCCAGCAGTGAGCGGGCATTTACAGGGTTTAACTATGGCTACACCTTC. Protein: CASSERAFTGFNYGYTF. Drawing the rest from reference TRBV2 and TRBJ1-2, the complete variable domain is EPEVTQTPSHQVTQMGQEVILRCVPISNHLYFYWYRQILGQKVEFLVSFYNNEISEKSEIFDDQFSVERPDGSNFTLKIRSTKLEDSAMYFCASSERAFTGFNYGYTFGSGTRLTVV.